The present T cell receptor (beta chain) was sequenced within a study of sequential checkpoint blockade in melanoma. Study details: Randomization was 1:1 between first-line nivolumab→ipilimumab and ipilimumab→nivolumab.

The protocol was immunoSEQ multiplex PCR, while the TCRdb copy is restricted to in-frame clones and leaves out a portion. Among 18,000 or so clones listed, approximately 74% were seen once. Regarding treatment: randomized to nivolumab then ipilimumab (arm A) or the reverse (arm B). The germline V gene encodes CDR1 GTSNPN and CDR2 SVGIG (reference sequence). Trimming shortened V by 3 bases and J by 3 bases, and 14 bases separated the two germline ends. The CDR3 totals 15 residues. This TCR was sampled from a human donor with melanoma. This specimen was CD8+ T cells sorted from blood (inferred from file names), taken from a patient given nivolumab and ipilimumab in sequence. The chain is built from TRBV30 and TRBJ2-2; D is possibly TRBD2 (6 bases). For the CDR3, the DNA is TGTGCCTGGAGCGCGATCGGGGGTGACACCGGGGAGCTGTTTTTT. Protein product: CAWSAIGGDTGELFF.